The 8 T cell receptor beta chains given below trace back to one sample, sequenced in a study of CD8 T cells in Susac syndrome. Roughly 0.45 to 1 ug RNA was reverse transcribed with random hexamers. TCRdb reprocessed the immunoSEQ multiplex PCR reads with MiXCR, giving one entry per CDR3 protein. Here the sample spans 100,000 to 150,000 distinct CDR3 sequences, approximately 96% being singletons. The sequencing input was CD4+ T cells from PBMCs. These receptors all come from a human donor in good health.

J is TRBJ1-1 and V is TRBV20-1; no firm D call. The CDR3 has 12 residues. V lost 2 bases to trimming and J lost 0 bases, with 4 bases between them. Germline V gives CDR1 DFQATT, CDR2 SNEGSKA (reference sequence). The CDR3 DNA is TGCAGTGCTAGACATATGAACACTGAAGCTTTCTTT. Protein sequence: CSARHMNTEAFF.

The chain recombines TRBV13 with TRBJ1-2, with 7 bases aligning to TRBD1. Germline lookup yields CDR1 PRHDT and CDR2 FYEKMQ (reference sequence). After removal of 4 bases from V and 14 bases from J, the junction contained 4 bases not matched to a gene. This CDR3 spans 10 amino acids. CDR3 sequence (DNA): TGTGCCAGCAGCTGGGACAGCCCAACCTTC. Its protein product is CASSWDSPTF.

In its sample, this clonotype was seen once. The J gene is TRBJ2-1, the V gene TRBV11-2; perhaps TRBD1 as D (6 bases). Germline V lookup: CDR1 SGHAT, CDR2 FQNNGV. This CDR3 is 14 amino acids long. Trimming shortened V by 1 base and J by 10 bases, and 14 bases separated the two germline ends. CDR3 sequence (DNA): TGTGCCAGCAGCTTAGGAGCAGGGGTCCCGGAGCAGTTCTTC. This gives the protein CASSLGAGVPEQFF.

The rearrangement links TRBV15 to TRBJ2-7, with D hard to call. Trimming pared 1 base from V and 2 bases from J, leaving 9 bases between. CDR3 length: 14 residues. Germline loops: CDR1 LNHNV, CDR2 YYDKDF (reference sequence). The CDR3 spells CATSRGEATYEQYF. The CDR3 nucleotides read TGTGCCACCAGCAGAGGTGAGGCCACCTACGAGCAGTACTTC.

The chain links TRBV6-5 to TRBJ1-2; 9 bases map to TRBD1. The V gene's germline CDR1 is MNHEY and CDR2 SVGAGI. CDR3 length: 14 amino acids. V was pared by 7 bases and J by 4 bases, with 7 bases of the junction left unmatched. The CDR3 nucleotides are TGTGCCAGCACCGGGACAGGGAGGGGCTATGGCTACACCTTC. Its protein is CASTGTGRGYGYTF.

Written as DNA, the CDR3 is TGCGCCAGCAGCCGATTGGACAGGGCCTACGAGCAGTACTTC. Protein sequence: CASSRLDRAYEQYF. This chain links TRBV5-1 with TRBJ2-7; 8 bases fit TRBD1. The germline CDR1 and CDR2 sequences are SGHRS and YFSETQ. The V gene end was trimmed by 4 bases and the J gene end by 2 bases; junction bases not matched to a gene: 5. The CDR3 length is 14 residues.

The chain employs TRBV7-2 and TRBJ1-1; TRBD1 matches at 8 bases. With 3 bases clipped from V and 6 bases from J, the junction kept 3 bases outside the gene matches. Germline CDR1 is SGHTA and CDR2 is FQGNSA. CDR3 length: 13 residues. Written as DNA, the CDR3 is TGTGCCAGCAGCTTTCTGGGACAGGCTGAAGCTTTCTTT. It translates to CASSFLGQAEAFF.

The chain joins TRBV29-1 to TRBJ2-7, with D unclear. CDR3 length equals 14 residues. The V gene's germline CDR1 is SQVTM and CDR2 ANQGSEA. V dropped 2 bases and J dropped 0 bases, with 11 bases sitting between them. In DNA, the CDR3 is TGCAGCGTTGAATCTCCGGACGGCTCCTACGAGCAGTACTTC. Amino acids: CSVESPDGSYEQYF.